This TCR beta chain was sequenced for a study of T cell repertoires in cytomegalovirus infection. At the level of the study: Matching HLA type, along with CMV infection, was indicated by public TCR beta signatures.

TCRdb processed the reads anew with MiXCR; each CDR3 protein has one entry. This sample yields approximately 700,000 distinct CDR3 sequences, of which 35% are seen a single time; 2.8% belongs to the top ten. This clonotype was sampled from a human donor in good health (CMV status not recorded). Some clones in this sample may be carry-over from other donors' samples. What was sequenced was PBMCs.

The CDR3 nucleotides read TGTGCCATCCGAGGGACGGAGAACACCGGGGAGCTGTTTTTT. Its protein product is CAIRGTENTGELFF. The chain carries TRBV10-3 and TRBJ2-2; D tentatively fits TRBD1 or TRBD2 (5 bases each). Germline CDR1 is ENHRY and CDR2 is SYGVKD. The CDR3 has 14 residues. V gave up 8 bases and J gave up 1 base, with 11 bases separating them.